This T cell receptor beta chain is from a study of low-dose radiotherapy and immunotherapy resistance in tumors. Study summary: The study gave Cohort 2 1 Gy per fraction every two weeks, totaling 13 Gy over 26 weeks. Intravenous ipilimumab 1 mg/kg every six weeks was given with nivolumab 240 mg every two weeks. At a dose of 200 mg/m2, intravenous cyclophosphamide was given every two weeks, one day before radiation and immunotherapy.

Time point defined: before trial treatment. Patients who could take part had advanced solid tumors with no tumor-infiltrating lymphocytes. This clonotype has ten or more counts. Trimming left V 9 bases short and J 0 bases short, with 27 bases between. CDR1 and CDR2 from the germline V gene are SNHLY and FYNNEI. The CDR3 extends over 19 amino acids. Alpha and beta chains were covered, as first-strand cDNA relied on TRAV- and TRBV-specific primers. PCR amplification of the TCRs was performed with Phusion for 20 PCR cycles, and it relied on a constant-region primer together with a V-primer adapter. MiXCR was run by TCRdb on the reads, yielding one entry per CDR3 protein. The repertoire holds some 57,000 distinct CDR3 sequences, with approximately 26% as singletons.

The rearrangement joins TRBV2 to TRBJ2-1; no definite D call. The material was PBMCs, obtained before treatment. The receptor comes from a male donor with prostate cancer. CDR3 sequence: CASALRSGVGPSSYNEQFF. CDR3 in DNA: TGTGCCAGTGCCCTACGGTCTGGGGTCGGCCCGAGCTCCTACAATGAGCAGTTCTTC.